This entry describes one TCR beta chain. Its antigen is as yet unknown. The source of the sample is a study of cytomegalovirus exposure and HLA in healthy donors. Study-wide background: It was reported in a later analysis that the same platform had been used for the 120 validation repertoires as for the approximately 670 first-cohort repertoires.

With V trimmed by 6 bases and J by 5 bases, 13 bases remained unmatched. From germline, CDR1 is SGHRS and CDR2 YFSETQ. The CDR3 covers 16 residues. Study conclusions and caveats: TCR beta chains numbering more than 150 were designated cytomegalovirus-associated. Rare sequences made up most TCRs, while some public TCRs were found in many donors.

TCRdb's table, derived via immunoSEQ multiplex PCR, lists solely in-frame clones and lacks some. Of approximately 70,000 clones in the sample, roughly 94% were seen once. J is TRBJ2-3 and V is TRBV5-1; TRBD2 matches at 9 bases. This sequence originates from a woman between 18 and 30 years old in good health and CMV-seronegative. The sample comprised PBMCs. In DNA form, the CDR3 reads TGCGCCAGCAATTGGCGGGGGGGCTATCAGATAGATACGCAGTATTTT. Translation: CASNWRGGYQIDTQYF.